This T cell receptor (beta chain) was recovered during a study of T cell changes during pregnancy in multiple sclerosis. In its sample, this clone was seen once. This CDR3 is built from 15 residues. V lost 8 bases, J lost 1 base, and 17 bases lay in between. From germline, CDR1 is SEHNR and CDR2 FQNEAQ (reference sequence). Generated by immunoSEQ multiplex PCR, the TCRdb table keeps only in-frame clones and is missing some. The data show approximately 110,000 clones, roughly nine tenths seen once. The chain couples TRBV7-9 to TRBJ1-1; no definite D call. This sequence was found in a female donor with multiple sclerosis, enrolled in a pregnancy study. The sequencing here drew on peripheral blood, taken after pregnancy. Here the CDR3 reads CASEGGLDGNTEAFF. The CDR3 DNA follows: TGTGCCAGCGAAGGAGGATTAGACGGGAACACTGAAGCTTTCTTT.